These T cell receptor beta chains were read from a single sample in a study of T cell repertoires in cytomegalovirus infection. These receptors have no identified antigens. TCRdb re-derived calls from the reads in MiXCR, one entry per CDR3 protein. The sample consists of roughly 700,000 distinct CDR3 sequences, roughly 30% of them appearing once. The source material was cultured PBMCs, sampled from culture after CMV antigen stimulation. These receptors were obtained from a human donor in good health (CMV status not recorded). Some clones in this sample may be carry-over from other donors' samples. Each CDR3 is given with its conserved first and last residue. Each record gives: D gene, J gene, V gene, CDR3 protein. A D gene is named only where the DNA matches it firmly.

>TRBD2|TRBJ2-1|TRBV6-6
CASRPGQKAGVSNEQFF
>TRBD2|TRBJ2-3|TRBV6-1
CASKRSSGRVSDTQYF
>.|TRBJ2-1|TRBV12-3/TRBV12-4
CASTFGGDEQFF
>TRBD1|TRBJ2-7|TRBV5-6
CASSSLEGRGYSEQYF
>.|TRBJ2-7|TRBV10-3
CATYRSGEQYF
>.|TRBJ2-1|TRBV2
CASSEEYYNEQFF
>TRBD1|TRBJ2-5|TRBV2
CASSEALGTGFETQYF
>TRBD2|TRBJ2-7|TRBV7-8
CASSLLTPGTSGRYEQYF
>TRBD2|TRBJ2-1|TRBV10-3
CAIRAGGVSNEQFF
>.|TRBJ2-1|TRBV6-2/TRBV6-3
CASSYHRSSYNEQFF
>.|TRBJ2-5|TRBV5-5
CASSLGQGKTQYF
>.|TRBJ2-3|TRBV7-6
CASSLEDGGGTDTQYF
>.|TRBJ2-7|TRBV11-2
CASSLAQDNSYEQYF
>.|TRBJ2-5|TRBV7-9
CASSEDASRDPGETQYF
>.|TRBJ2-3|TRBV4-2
CASSQDPGSTDTQYF
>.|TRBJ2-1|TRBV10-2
CASSVALYNEQFF
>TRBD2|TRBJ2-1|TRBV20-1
CSVPRTSGGTYNEQFF
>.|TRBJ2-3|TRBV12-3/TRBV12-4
CASSQESYKTDTQYF
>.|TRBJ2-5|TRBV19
CASSANRVGETQYF
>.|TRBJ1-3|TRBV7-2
CASSPQGSGNTIYF
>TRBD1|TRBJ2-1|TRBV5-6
CASTSGTGWNEQFF
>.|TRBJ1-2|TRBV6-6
CASSYMEPWAYGYTF
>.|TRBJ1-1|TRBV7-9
CASSPGGMTTGEAFF
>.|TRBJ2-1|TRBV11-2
CASSPYPGESDNEQFF
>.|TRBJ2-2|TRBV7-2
CASSTRKAGELFF
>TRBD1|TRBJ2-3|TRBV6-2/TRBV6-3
CASIEQGATDTQYF
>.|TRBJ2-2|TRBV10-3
CAMTAAGSTGELFF
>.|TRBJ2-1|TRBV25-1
CASSEAGFNEQFF
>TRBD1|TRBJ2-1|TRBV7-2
CASSSPYQGESSYNEQFF
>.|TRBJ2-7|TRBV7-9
CASSLSLTPYEQYF
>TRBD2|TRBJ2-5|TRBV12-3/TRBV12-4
CASRYSTSGGETQYF
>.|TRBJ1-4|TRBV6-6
CASTAGWEKLFF
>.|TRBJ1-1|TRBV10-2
CASSEPGMNTEAFF
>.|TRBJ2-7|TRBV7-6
CASSLRAGQSYEQYF
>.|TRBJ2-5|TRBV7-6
CASSRRDRLETQYF
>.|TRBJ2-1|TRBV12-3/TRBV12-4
CASSPRLLYNEQFF
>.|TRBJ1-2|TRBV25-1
CATGGAGGYTF
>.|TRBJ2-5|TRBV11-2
CASSLEVGRARETQYF
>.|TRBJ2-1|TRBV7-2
CASSLVLPLDDEQSF
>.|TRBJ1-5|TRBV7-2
CASSFVTGSNQPQHF
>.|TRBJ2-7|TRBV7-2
CASRPPAGSYEQYF
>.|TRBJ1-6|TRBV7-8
CASSPYRDTSPLHF
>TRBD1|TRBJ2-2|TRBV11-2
CASSMGQGFARNTGELFF
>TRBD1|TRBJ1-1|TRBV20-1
CSARDRVLTEAFF
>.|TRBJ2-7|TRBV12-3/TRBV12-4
CASSFGFKSYEQYF
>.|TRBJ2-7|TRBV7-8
CASSRRGAKYEQYF
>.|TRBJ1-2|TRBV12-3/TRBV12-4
CASSRQNRDGYTF
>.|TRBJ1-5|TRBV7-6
CASSLRRDKPQHF
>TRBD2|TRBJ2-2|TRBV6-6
CASSYSGRRELFF
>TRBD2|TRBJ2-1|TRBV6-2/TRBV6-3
CASSSPLAGGSDEQFF
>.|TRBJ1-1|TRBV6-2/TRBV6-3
CASSHPRGARVAAFF
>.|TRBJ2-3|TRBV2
CASREQGMGADTQYF